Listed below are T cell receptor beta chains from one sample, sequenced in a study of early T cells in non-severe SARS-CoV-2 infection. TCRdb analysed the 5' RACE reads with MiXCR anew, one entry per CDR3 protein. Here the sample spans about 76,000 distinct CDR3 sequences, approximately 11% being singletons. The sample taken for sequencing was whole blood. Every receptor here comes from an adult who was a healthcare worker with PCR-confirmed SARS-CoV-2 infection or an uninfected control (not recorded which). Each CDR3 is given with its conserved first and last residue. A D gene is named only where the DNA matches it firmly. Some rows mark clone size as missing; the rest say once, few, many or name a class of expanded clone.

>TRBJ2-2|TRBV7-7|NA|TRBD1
TGTGCCAGCAGCCCCAGGGGGCTGAACACCGGGGAGCTGTTTTTT
CASSPRGLNTGELFF
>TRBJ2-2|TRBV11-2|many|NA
TGTGCCAGCAGCCTAAGGGAATCAGGATCCGCGAACACCGGGGAGCTGTTTTTT
CASSLRESGSANTGELFF
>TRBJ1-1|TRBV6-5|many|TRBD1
TGTGCCAGCAGGAGAGGGACAGGGTGGGCCACTGAAGCTTTCTTT
CASRRGTGWATEAFF
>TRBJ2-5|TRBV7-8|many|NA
TGTGCCAGCAGCCCAGACCTGGAGGAGACCCAGTACTTC
CASSPDLEETQYF
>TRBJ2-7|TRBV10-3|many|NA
TGTGCCATCGGGCGACAATCCGAGCAGTACTTC
CAIGRQSEQYF
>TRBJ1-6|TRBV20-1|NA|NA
TGCAGTGCTAGAGTTGGGGTTGAAAATTCACCCCTCCACTTT
CSARVGVENSPLHF
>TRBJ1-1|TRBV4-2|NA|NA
TGTGCCAGCAGCCAAGATACGACCCTCGGGCACACTGAAGCTTTCTTT
CASSQDTTLGHTEAFF
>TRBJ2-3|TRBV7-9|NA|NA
TGTGCCAGCAGCTTATCCGCTTCCACAGATACGCAGTATTTT
CASSLSASTDTQYF
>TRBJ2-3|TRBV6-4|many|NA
TGTGCCAGCAGTGACTCGCCCTGGAGCACAGATACGCAGTATTTT
CASSDSPWSTDTQYF
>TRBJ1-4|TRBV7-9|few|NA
TGTGCCAGCAGCTCCCCCGTTGGACAGCCGAGTGAAAAACTGTTTTTT
CASSSPVGQPSEKLFF
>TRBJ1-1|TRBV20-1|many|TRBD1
TGCAGTGCTAAGACAGGGGGCAACACTGAAGCTTTCTTT
CSAKTGGNTEAFF
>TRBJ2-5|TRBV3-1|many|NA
TGTGCCAGCCTGAGGCTACAGGAAGAGACCCAGTACTTC
CASLRLQEETQYF
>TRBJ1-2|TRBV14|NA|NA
TGTGCCAGCAGCCAAAGGGGCGGGCTGTCGGTCTATGGCTACACCTTC
CASSQRGGLSVYGYTF
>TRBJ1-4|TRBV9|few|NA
TGTGCCAGCAGCCCCTGGGAGGGCGGAAAACTGTTTTTT
CASSPWEGGKLFF
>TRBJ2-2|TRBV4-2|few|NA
TGTGCCAGCAGCCCGACGGGGGAAAAAGGGAACACCGGGGAGCTGTTTTTT
CASSPTGEKGNTGELFF
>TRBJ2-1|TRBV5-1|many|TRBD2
TGCGCCAGCAGCTTGGATCGGGGGGTGAGGACTTACAATGAGCAGTTCTTC
CASSLDRGVRTYNEQFF
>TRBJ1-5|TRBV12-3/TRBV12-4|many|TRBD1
TGTGCCAGCAGTCTGACAGGGAGCAATCAGCCCCAGCATTTT
CASSLTGSNQPQHF
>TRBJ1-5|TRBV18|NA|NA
TGTGCCAGCTCACCGGGGGTGGGCAATCAGCCCCAGCATTTT
CASSPGVGNQPQHF
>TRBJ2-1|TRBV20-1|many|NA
TGCAGTGCTAGAGTACTCAATGAGCAGTTCTTC
CSARVLNEQFF
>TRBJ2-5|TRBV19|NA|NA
TGTGCCAGTAGTAGAGGCCAAGGAAGTGAGACCCAGTACTTC
CASSRGQGSETQYF
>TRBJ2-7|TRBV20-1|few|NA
TGCAGTGCCATTGCGGACAGCTCCTACGAGCAGTACTTC
CSAIADSSYEQYF
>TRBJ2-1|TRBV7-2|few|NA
TGTGCCAGCAGCCTCGGGCGGTCCTACAATGAGCAGTTCTTC
CASSLGRSYNEQFF
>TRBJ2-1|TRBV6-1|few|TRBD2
TGTGCCAGCAGTGAAGCTCGGGCTAGCGGCCTTTACAATGAGCAGTTCTTC
CASSEARASGLYNEQFF
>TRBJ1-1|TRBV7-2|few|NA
TGTGCCAGCAGCTTAGTGGACTACACTGAAGCTTTCTTT
CASSLVDYTEAFF
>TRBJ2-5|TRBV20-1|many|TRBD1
TGCAGGCTAGACAGGGAAGAGACCCAGTACTTC
CRLDREETQYF
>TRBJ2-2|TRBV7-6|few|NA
TGTGCCAGCAGCTTAGGTGGCGGGGGCCATAACACCGGGGAGCTGTTTTTT
CASSLGGGGHNTGELFF
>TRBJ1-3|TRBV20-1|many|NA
TGCAGTGCTCTTAACAGTTTAGGAGGAAACACCATATATTTT
CSALNSLGGNTIYF
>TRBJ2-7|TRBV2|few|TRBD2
TGTGCCAGCGCCCCTAGTTCTAGCGGACAATCCTACGAGCAGTACTTC
CASAPSSSGQSYEQYF
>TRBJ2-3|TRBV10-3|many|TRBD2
TGTGCCATCAGTGACACTAGGACTAGCGGAAACACAGATACGCAGTATTTT
CAISDTRTSGNTDTQYF
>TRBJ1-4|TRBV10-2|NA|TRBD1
TGCGCCAGCAGTGAGCCAGGGACAGGGAAAAGGGTGTTTTTT
CASSEPGTGKRVFF
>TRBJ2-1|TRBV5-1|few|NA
TGCGCCAGCAGCTCGGGGCAGCCCTACAATGAGCAGTTCTTC
CASSSGQPYNEQFF
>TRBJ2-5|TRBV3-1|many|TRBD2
TGTGCCAGCAGCCAAGGGAGTCTAGCGGGGAAGGAGACCCAGTACTTC
CASSQGSLAGKETQYF
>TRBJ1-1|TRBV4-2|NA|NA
TGTGCCAGCAGCCTAAACAACATGAACACTGAAGCTTTCTTT
CASSLNNMNTEAFF
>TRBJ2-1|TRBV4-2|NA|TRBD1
TGTGCCAGCAGCCCTCTGGGACAGGGCAATGAGCAGTTCTTC
CASSPLGQGNEQFF
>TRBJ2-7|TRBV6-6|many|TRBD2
TGTGCCAGCAGACCGGGAGGGATGACCTACGAGCAGTACTTC
CASRPGGMTYEQYF
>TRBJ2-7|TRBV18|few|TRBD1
TGTGCCAGCTCCCAGTTGGGGACAGGGGCCGGCGAGCAGTACTTC
CASSQLGTGAGEQYF
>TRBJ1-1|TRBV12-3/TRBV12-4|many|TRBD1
TGTGCCAGCGCCGACAGGGACACTGAAGCTTTCTTT
CASADRDTEAFF
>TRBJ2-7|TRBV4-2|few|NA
TGTGCCAGCAGCCAAGATTGGGGGGAAGAGCAGTACTTC
CASSQDWGEEQYF
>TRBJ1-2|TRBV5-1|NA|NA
TGCGCCAGCAGCTTGGTTACAGGCGGAGACTATGGCTACACCTTC
CASSLVTGGDYGYTF
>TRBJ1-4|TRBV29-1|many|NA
TGCAGCGTTGAGTTGGAAAAACTGTTTTTT
CSVELEKLFF
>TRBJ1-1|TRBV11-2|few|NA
TGTGCCAGCAGCTCCCAAATCGCGAGCGCTGAAGCTTTCTTT
CASSSQIASAEAFF
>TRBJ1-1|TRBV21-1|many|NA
TGTGCCAGCAGTTACAGGGATTTGCACACTGAAGCTTTCTTT
CASSYRDLHTEAFF
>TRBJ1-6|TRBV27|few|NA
TGTGCCAGCAGTTTGTGGGAACATTCACCCCTCCACTTT
CASSLWEHSPLHF
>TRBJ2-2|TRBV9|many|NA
TGTGCCAGCAGCGTAGGGACGGACACCGGGGAGCTGTTTTTT
CASSVGTDTGELFF
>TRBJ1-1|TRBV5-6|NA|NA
TGTGCCAGCAGCTTGGGGCTCCGGGACACTGAAGCTTTCTTT
CASSLGLRDTEAFF
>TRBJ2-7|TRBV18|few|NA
TGTGCCAGCTCACCACTGGGGGCGGGCGAGCAGTACTTC
CASSPLGAGEQYF
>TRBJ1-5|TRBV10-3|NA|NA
TGTGCCATCAGTGAGGACGGGGATCAGCCCCAGCATTTT
CAISEDGDQPQHF
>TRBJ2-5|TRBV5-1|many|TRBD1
TGCGCCAGCAGCTATGGACAGGCGGAAGAGACCCAGTACTTC
CASSYGQAEETQYF
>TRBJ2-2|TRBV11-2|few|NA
TGTGCCAGCAGCTTAGCCCACCCCGGGACCGGGGAGCTGTTTTTT
CASSLAHPGTGELFF
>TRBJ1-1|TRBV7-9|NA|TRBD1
TGTGCCAGCAGCAGGGGACAGGGGGCTGAAGCTTTCTTT
CASSRGQGAEAFF
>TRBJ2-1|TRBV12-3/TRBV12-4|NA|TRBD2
TGTGCCAGCAGTTTCCGGACTAGCGGGTCGACTGAGCAGTTCTTC
CASSFRTSGSTEQFF
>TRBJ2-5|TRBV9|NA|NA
TGTGCCAGCGGTCGGGGCGGCCAAGAGACCCAGTACTTC
CASGRGGQETQYF
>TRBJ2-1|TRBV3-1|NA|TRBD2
TGTGCCAGCAGCCCCAGTCGGGAAGCGGGGGCCTACAATGAGCAGTTCTTC
CASSPSREAGAYNEQFF
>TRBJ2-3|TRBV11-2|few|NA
TGTGCCAGCAGCTTACGGCTAGGGGGTGATACGCAGTATTTT
CASSLRLGGDTQYF
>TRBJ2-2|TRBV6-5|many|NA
TGTGCCAGCAGTTACGCCAAAACCGGGGAGCTGTTTTTT
CASSYAKTGELFF
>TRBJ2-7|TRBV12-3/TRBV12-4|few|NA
TGTGCCAGCAGTTTCCGTCTTAGCTCCTACGAGCAGTACTTC
CASSFRLSSYEQYF
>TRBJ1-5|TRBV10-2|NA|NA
TGCGCCAGCAGTGGGGGTAGCAATCAGCCCCAGCATTTT
CASSGGSNQPQHF
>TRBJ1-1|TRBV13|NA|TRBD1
TGTGCCAGCAGCTTAGGGGGGACAGCGAACTCTTGGGCTTTCTTT
CASSLGGTANSWAFF
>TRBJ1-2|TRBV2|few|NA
TGTGCCCGTACCGCAGGGGATACCTATGGCTACACCTTC
CARTAGDTYGYTF